This T cell receptor beta chain was identified in a study of blood T cells in healthy people across ages. Isolation per sample recovered at least 7 million PBMCs. Per sample, at least 5 micrograms of total RNA were extracted. V lost 1 base and J 3 bases, leaving 10 bases between the germline ends. The CDR3 totals 14 residues. The germline V gene has CDR1 SGHVS and CDR2 FQNEAQ. The authors ran a second PCR of 7 to 11 cycles using a sample-barcoded 5' primer and a J-beta primer mix. With 12 random nucleotides, a template-switch adaptor tagged each individual cDNA molecule. TCRdb itself ran the 5' RACE reads through MiXCR, one entry per CDR3 protein. The sample holds hundreds of thousands of distinct CDR3 sequences, around 41% seen once.

Sequencing input: blood. The chain employs TRBV7-8 and TRBJ2-7, with D unresolved. This clonotype was sampled from a man aged 80 or over in good health. The CDR3 here is CASSLDGIDYEQYF. Here the CDR3 DNA reads TGTGCCAGCAGCTTAGACGGAATTGACTACGAGCAGTACTTC.